The clone carrying this TCR beta chain was counted only a few times. From the 5' RACE reads, TCRdb called clonotypes with MiXCR, one entry per CDR3 protein. The table lists 25,000 to 35,000 distinct CDR3 sequences, roughly 10% of them singletons. The sample is drawn from a study of spatial heterogeneity in lung cancer. Study context: Sequenced follow-up PBMC samples came a median of roughly 2 years after resection, where available.

Sample time point: blood at routine non-recurrence follow-up after resection. Without sorting, whole RNA was sequenced from tumor, nontumor lung or frozen PBMC. V was shortened by 4 bases and J by 6 bases, with 10 bases between the two germline ends. The CDR3 totals 13 residues. Per germline, CDR1 KGHDR and CDR2 SFDVKD. This TCR came from a female donor with early-stage non-small cell lung cancer. The sequencing used PBMCs, collected at follow-up. This rearrangement joins TRBV24-1 to TRBJ2-3, with a possible D match to TRBD2 (5 bases). CDR3 sequence (DNA): TGTGCCACCAGTGACTCTAGCCTCGATACGCAGTATTTT. This encodes CATSDSSLDTQYF.